This T cell receptor (beta chain) stems from a study of blood T cell repertoires in COVID-19. About the research overall: Some COVID-19 samples were acute and others convalescent; all came from the United States, Italy and Spain.

Self-reported history from a screening survey and questionnaire set each donor's cohort. Exposed participants came across a COVID-19 case within 2 weeks before study entry. Profiled with immunoSEQ multiplex PCR; TCRdb holds only in-frame clones, not every one. This sample yields about 140,000 clones, of which 70% to 85% are seen a single time; 1.6% belongs to the top ten. The sample consisted of PBMCs or T cells enriched from blood (not recorded which). The receptor's source is a woman aged 18-29 years who had been exposed to COVID-19.

The CDR3 DNA reads as TGTGCCAGCAGTCCAAGCCGACAGTACATCACCTACGAGCAGTACTTC. Its translation is CASSPSRQYITYEQYF. The gene calls are TRBV27 and TRBJ2-7, with D perhaps matching TRBD1 (5 bases). The germline V gene encodes CDR1 MNHEY and CDR2 SMNVEV (reference sequence). V was pared by 5 bases and J by 2 bases, with 19 bases between. The CDR3 extends over 16 amino acids.